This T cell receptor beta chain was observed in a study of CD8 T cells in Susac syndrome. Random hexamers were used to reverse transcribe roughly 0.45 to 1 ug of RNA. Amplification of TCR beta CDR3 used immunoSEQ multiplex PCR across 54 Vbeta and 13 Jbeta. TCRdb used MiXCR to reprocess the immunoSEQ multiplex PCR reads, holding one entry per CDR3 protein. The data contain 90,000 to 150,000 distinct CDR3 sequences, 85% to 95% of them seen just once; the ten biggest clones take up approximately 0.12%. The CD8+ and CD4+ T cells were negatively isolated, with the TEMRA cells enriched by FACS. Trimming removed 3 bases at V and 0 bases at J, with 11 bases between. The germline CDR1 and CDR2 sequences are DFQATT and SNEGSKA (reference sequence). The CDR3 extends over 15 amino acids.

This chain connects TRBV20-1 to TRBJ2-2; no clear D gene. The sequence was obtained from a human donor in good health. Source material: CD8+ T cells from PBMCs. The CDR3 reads CSASKRFANTGELFF. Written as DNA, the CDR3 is TGCAGTGCTAGTAAGAGGTTCGCGAACACCGGGGAGCTGTTTTTT.